The TCR beta chain described here comes from a study of Graves' ophthalmopathy and Graves' hyperthyroidism. The CDR3 sequence is 17 residues long. V lost 3 bases and J lost 3, with 21 bases in between. CDR1 and CDR2 from the germline V gene are LNHDA and SQIVND (reference sequence). Amplification targeted the TCR beta CDR3 regions, with RNA transcripts as the source material. First-round RT-PCR with HTBI primers preceded a second-round multiplex PCR. TCRdb redid the calling of the multiplex PCR reads with MiXCR, one entry per CDR3 protein. Of roughly 1.1 million distinct CDR3 sequences detected, roughly two fifths appear once; the ten largest clones hold around 10%.

The material sequenced was peripheral blood or thyroid tissue (not recorded which). This clonotype was sampled from an adult man with Graves' hyperthyroidism. J is TRBJ2-7 and V is TRBV19; D gene ambiguous. CDR3 amino acids: CASSIIKAEPAIYEQYF. Written as DNA, the CDR3 is TGTGCCAGTAGTATTATTAAGGCAGAACCAGCCATCTACGAGCAGTACTTC.